These T cell receptor beta chains were read from a single sample in a study of long-term antiretroviral therapy in people with HIV. Sequenced by immunoSEQ multiplex PCR; TCRdb stores in-frame clones only, minus some. The sample lists roughly 14,000 clones; around 80% were seen once. The specimen was unsorted PBMCs, collected 1.3 years before starting antiretroviral therapy. Receptors were obtained from a man in his forties with HIV. Each CDR3 is given with its conserved first and last residue. A D gene is named only where the DNA matches it firmly. Some rows mark clone size as missing; the rest say once, few, many or name a class of expanded clone.

j_gene | abundance | v_gene | d_gene | CDR3aa | CDR3nt
TRBJ2-4 | - | TRBV18 | - | CASSPPDRGNIQYF | TGTGCCAGCTCACCACCTGACCGGGGAAACATTCAGTACTTC
TRBJ1-1 | - | TRBV5-8 | - | CASSFVGNTEAFF | TGTGCCAGCAGCTTCGTGGGGAACACTGAAGCTTTCTTT
TRBJ1-4 | - | TRBV4-1 | - | CASSHIGRDEEKLFF | TGCGCCAGCAGCCACATCGGCAGGGATGAGGAAAAACTGTTTTTT
TRBJ1-1 | - | TRBV2 | - | CASKEDMNTEAFF | TGTGCCAGCAAAGAGGACATGAACACTGAAGCTTTCTTT
TRBJ1-2 | few | TRBV5-1 | - | CASSRDTPHGYTF | TGCGCCAGCAGCCGGGACACCCCGCATGGCTACACCTTC
TRBJ1-5 | - | TRBV5-1 | - | CASSLLGFQPQHF | TGCGCCAGCAGCTTGCTGGGGTTTCAGCCCCAGCATTTT
TRBJ2-7 | - | TRBV5-5 | - | CASSSAGTAYEQYF | TGTGCCAGCAGCTCGGCCGGGACCGCCTACGAGCAGTACTTC
TRBJ2-1 | once | TRBV9 | TRBD2 | CASSVSGARNEQFF | TGTGCCAGCAGCGTAAGCGGGGCAAGGAATGAGCAGTTCTTC
TRBJ1-2 | - | TRBV9 | TRBD1 | CASSDSIQGANYGYTF | TGTGCCAGCAGCGACTCGATCCAGGGGGCCAACTATGGCTACACCTTC
TRBJ2-1 | - | TRBV2 | TRBD1 | CASSEEGQGNEQFF | TGTGCCAGCAGTGAAGAGGGACAGGGCAATGAGCAGTTCTTC
TRBJ2-3 | - | TRBV7-9 | - | CASSFADTQYF | TGTGCCAGCAGCTTCGCAGATACGCAGTATTTT
TRBJ1-3 | - | TRBV10-2 | - | CASGVSSGNTIYF | TGCGCCAGCGGAGTGAGCTCTGGAAACACCATATATTTT
TRBJ1-1 | - | TRBV19 | - | CASSIREGAEAFF | TGTGCCAGTAGTATAAGGGAAGGAGCTGAAGCTTTCTTT
TRBJ1-3 | - | TRBV6-1 | - | CASVVNSGNTIYF | TGTGCCAGCGTGGTGAACTCTGGAAACACCATATATTTT
TRBJ2-5 | - | TRBV7-9 | TRBD1 | CASSLGGGRDQETQYF | TGTGCCAGCAGCTTAGGAGGGGGCAGGGACCAAGAGACCCAGTACTTC
TRBJ1-1 | - | TRBV5-1 | - | CASSLNGDTEAFF | TGCGCCAGCAGCTTGAATGGAGACACTGAAGCTTTCTTT
TRBJ2-1 | - | TRBV5-6 | - | CASSSQSSPYNEQFF | TGTGCCAGCAGCTCCCAGTCCAGCCCCTACAATGAGCAGTTCTTC
TRBJ2-7 | - | TRBV27 | - | CASSTDRGSDEQYF | TGTGCCAGCAGTACAGACAGAGGGTCTGACGAGCAGTACTTC
TRBJ2-3 | - | TRBV13 | - | CASSLEDTDTQYF | TGTGCCAGCAGCTTAGAGGACACAGATACGCAGTATTTT
TRBJ1-6 | - | TRBV27 | - | CASTLGGGGKSPLHF | TGTGCCAGCACCCTCGGGGGCGGGGGGAAGTCACCCCTCCACTTT
TRBJ1-5 | - | TRBV2 | - | CASSGQEEQPQHF | TGTGCCAGCAGTGGACAGGAGGAACAGCCCCAGCATTTT
TRBJ1-3 | - | TRBV19 | TRBD1 | CATRTPGQSSGNTIYF | TGTGCCACTAGGACACCGGGACAGAGCTCTGGAAACACCATATATTTT
TRBJ1-2 | - | TRBV21-1 | - | CASSGGRTPNYGYTF | TGTGCCAGCAGCGGGGGGAGGACACCTAACTATGGCTACACCTTC
TRBJ1-6 | - | TRBV28 | - | CASSLTDGSPLHF | TGTGCCAGCAGTCTGACGGACGGGTCACCCCTCCACTTT
TRBJ1-1 | - | TRBV7-2 | - | CASSAQGLASTEAFF | TGTGCCAGCAGCGCCCAGGGGTTGGCGAGCACTGAAGCTTTCTTT
TRBJ2-3 | - | TRBV5-1 | TRBD2 | CASGTSAGDTQYF | TGCGCCAGCGGGACTAGCGCGGGAGATACGCAGTATTTT
TRBJ2-1 | few | TRBV4-1 | - | CASSRAQGNEQFF | TGCGCCAGCAGCCGGGCACAGGGAAATGAGCAGTTCTTC
TRBJ2-7 | - | TRBV7-2 | - | CASSLGGRAREQYF | TGTGCCAGCAGCTTAGGGGGCAGGGCGCGTGAGCAGTACTTC
TRBJ2-2 | - | TRBV2 | TRBD1 | CASKEQGANTGELFF | TGTGCCAGCAAAGAACAGGGGGCGAACACCGGGGAGCTGTTTTTT
TRBJ2-7 | - | TRBV7-9 | TRBD2 | CASSLALAGAMEQYF | TGTGCCAGCAGCTTAGCCCTAGCGGGGGCAATGGAGCAGTACTTC
TRBJ1-5 | - | TRBV30 | TRBD1 | CAWSRGRAPDQPQHF | TGTGCCTGGAGCAGGGGGAGGGCCCCGGATCAGCCCCAGCATTTT
TRBJ1-4 | - | TRBV5-6 | - | CASSIGEKLFF | TGTGCCAGCAGTATCGGGGAAAAACTGTTTTTT
TRBJ1-1 | - | TRBV28 | - | CASSLGSGTLNTEAFF | TGTGCCAGCAGTTTAGGCTCGGGAACACTGAACACTGAAGCTTTCTTT
TRBJ1-1 | medium-sized | TRBV2 | - | CASRDNTEAFF | TGTGCCAGCAGGGACAACACTGAAGCTTTCTTT
TRBJ2-7 | - | TRBV11-2 | - | CASSLFRSSGEQYF | TGTGCCAGCAGCTTATTCCGGAGCAGTGGCGAGCAGTACTTC
TRBJ1-2 | - | TRBV29-1 | - | CSVEGEQLYGYTF | TGCAGCGTTGAAGGGGAACAGCTCTATGGCTACACCTTC
TRBJ2-7 | - | TRBV25-1 | - | CASSDPGQPKNEQYF | TGTGCCAGCAGTGATCCCGGACAGCCGAAGAACGAGCAGTACTTC
TRBJ2-3 | - | TRBV9 | - | CASSVRSTDTQYF | TGTGCCAGCAGCGTCAGGAGCACAGATACGCAGTATTTT
TRBJ2-1 | - | TRBV12-5 | TRBD2 | CASADGLASKGFF | TGTGCTAGTGCCGACGGACTAGCCTCTAAGGGGTTCTTC
TRBJ1-3 | - | TRBV29-1 | - | CSVAPEEGGNTIYF | TGCAGCGTTGCCCCGGAGGAGGGTGGAAACACCATATATTTT
TRBJ2-7 | - | TRBV6-1 | TRBD2 | CASSVTSGGQYEQYF | TGTGCCAGCAGTGTAACTAGCGGGGGGCAGTACGAGCAGTACTTC
TRBJ2-7 | - | TRBV18 | - | CASSSGPSSYEQYF | TGTGCCAGCTCATCGGGACCGAGCTCCTACGAGCAGTACTTC
TRBJ2-7 | - | TRBV14 | - | CASSQDGTPHYEQYF | TGTGCCAGCAGCCAAGACGGGACTCCTCATTACGAGCAGTACTTC
TRBJ1-1 | - | TRBV2 | - | CASRLQGVNTEAFF | TGTGCCAGCAGATTACAGGGAGTCAACACTGAAGCTTTCTTT
TRBJ2-2 | - | TRBV6-5 | - | CASSYSGGSNTGELFF | TGTGCCAGCAGTTACTCCGGGGGATCGAACACCGGGGAGCTGTTTTTT
TRBJ1-4 | - | TRBV2 | - | CASSGGGGANEKLFF | TGTGCCAGCAGTGGGGGCGGGGGGGCTAATGAAAAACTGTTTTTT
TRBJ1-2 | - | TRBV6-5 | - | CASSRTGTLKYGYTF | TGTGCCAGCAGTCGAACTGGGACCCTCAAATATGGCTACACCTTC
TRBJ2-3 | - | TRBV10-3 | TRBD1 | CAITGSRGTEGQSF | TGTGCCATCACCGGGTCGAGAGGGACAGAGGGGCAGAGTTTT
TRBJ2-3 | - | TRBV10-3 | - | CAITFSERKDTQYF | TGTGCCATCACCTTTAGCGAGCGCAAAGATACGCAGTATTTT
TRBJ1-1 | once | TRBV19 | - | CASSIDRNTEAFF | TGTGCCAGTAGTATAGACCGGAACACTGAAGCTTTCTTT
TRBJ2-7 | few | TRBV7-9 | - | CASSYTDSGIPYF | TGTGCCAGCAGTTATACCGATTCAGGGATCCCGTACTTC
TRBJ2-4 | - | TRBV11-3 | - | CASSLTPQGIQYF | TGTGCCAGCAGCCTGACTCCCCAGGGCATTCAGTACTTC
TRBJ2-7 | - | TRBV5-6 | - | CASSWSYEQYF | TGTGCCAGCAGCTGGTCCTACGAGCAGTACTTC
TRBJ1-5 | - | TRBV10-2 | TRBD1 | CASKQGDGNQPQHF | TGCGCCAGCAAACAGGGGGATGGCAATCAGCCCCAGCATTTT
TRBJ1-5 | - | TRBV2 | - | CASMPMGSQPQHF | TGTGCCAGCATGCCGATGGGTTCTCAGCCCCAGCATTTT
TRBJ1-5 | - | TRBV5-5 | - | CASSLGTLSNQPQHF | TGTGCCAGCAGCTTGGGGACACTTAGCAATCAGCCCCAGCATTTT
TRBJ2-7 | - | TRBV7-6 | TRBD2 | CASAGGSSYEQYF | TGTGCCAGCGCGGGGGGATCGTCCTACGAGCAGTACTTC